The 12 T cell receptor beta chains below were found in one sample sequenced in a study of shared clonotypes between healthy human individuals. Some clones are missing from TCRdb's copy, which holds only in-frame ones; the method was immunoSEQ multiplex PCR. The repertoire has about 530,000 clones, about 75% of them found once; the top ten carry about an eighth. The sequenced sample consisted of PBMCs. The source is a woman aged 40 to 50 in good health. Some clones in this sample may be carry-over from other donors' samples.

The chain couples TRBV7-2 to TRBJ2-3; possibly TRBD2 for D (6 bases). Germline assignment: CDR1 SGHTA and CDR2 FQGNSA. Trimming removed 1 base at V and 7 bases at J, with 9 bases between. The CDR3 extends over 13 amino acids. The CDR3 is CASSLDGGNTQYF. The CDR3 DNA follows: TGTGCCAGCAGCTTAGATGGCGGGAATACGCAGTATTTT.

V and J are TRBV7-9 and TRBJ1-6; 7 positions match TRBD1. The CDR3 has 14 amino acids. The ends lost 7 bases at V and 8 bases at J; junction bases unmatched: 8. CDR1 and CDR2 from the germline V gene are SEHNR and FQNEAQ (reference sequence). CDR3 nucleotide sequence: TGTGCCAGCACCATGACAGGGCGGGATTCACCCCTCCACTTT. Protein: CASTMTGRDSPLHF. The full variable domain, completed using reference TRBV7-9 and TRBJ1-6, is DTGVSQNPRHKITKRGQNVTFRCDPISEHNRLYWYRQTLGQGPEFLTYFQNEAQLEKSRLLSDRFSAERPKGSFSTLEIQRTEQGDSAMYLCASTMTGRDSPLHFGNGTRLTVT.

This chain uses TRBV5-8 with TRBJ1-3; no clear D gene. With 6 bases removed from V and 8 bases from J, the gap between germline ends came to 18 bases. CDR3 length: 14 residues. Germline V gene sequence: CDR1 SGHTS, CDR2 YDEGEE. The CDR3 reads CASTSRTAGHTIYF. The CDR3 nucleotides are TGTGCCAGCACCTCACGGACGGCAGGCCACACCATATATTTT.

The chain uses TRBV5-1 and TRBJ2-5; 11 nucleotides agree with TRBD2. Germline CDR1 and CDR2: SGHRS and YFSETQ. Trimming cost V 4 bases and J 5 bases; bases outside gene matches: 7. The CDR3 consists of 15 residues. DNA of the CDR3: TGCGCCAGCAGCGCGGGACTAGCGGCGGGGGAGACCCAGTACTTC. Its translation is CASSAGLAAGETQYF.

This clone was recorded a few times. The chain uses TRBV2 and TRBJ2-5; no definite D call. Germline V gene lookup returns CDR1 SNHLY and CDR2 FYNNEI. The CDR3 runs to 12 residues. With 7 bases removed from V and 2 bases from J, the gap between germline ends came to 8 bases. In DNA form, the CDR3 reads TGTGCCAGCAAGGTGTATCAAGAGACCCAGTACTTC. It translates to CASKVYQETQYF.

This clone was recorded a few times. The CDR3 is CASSWPADTQYF. In DNA, the CDR3 is TGTGCCAGCAGTTGGCCCGCAGATACGCAGTATTTT. V is TRBV2 and J is TRBJ2-3; D ambiguous. The CDR3 is made up of 12 amino acids. Germline V gene lookup returns CDR1 SNHLY and CDR2 FYNNEI. Trimming stripped 5 bases from V and 4 bases from J, with 7 bases between.

The chain links TRBV30 to TRBJ1-1; a possible D gene is TRBD1 (5 bases). Between the trimmed V and J ends, which lost 5 bases and 2 bases, there was a span of 18 bases. The CDR3 has 15 amino acids. The germline CDR1 and CDR2 sequences are GTSNPN and SVGIG (reference sequence). The CDR3 reads CAWARSGRINTEAFF. DNA of the CDR3: TGTGCCTGGGCGAGGTCGGGACGAATAAACACTGAAGCTTTCTTT.

This clone was seen more than once but under ten times. V is TRBV15 and J is TRBJ1-4; D gene uncertain. CDR1 and CDR2 from the germline V gene are LNHNV and YYDKDF (reference sequence). Between the trimmed V and J ends, which lost 1 base and 0 bases, there was a span of 6 bases. The CDR3 consists of 15 residues. DNA of the CDR3: TGTGCCACCAGCAGAGGACAATCAACTAATGAAAAACTGTTTTTT. Its translation: CATSRGQSTNEKLFF.

The V gene is TRBV27, the J gene TRBJ1-4, with D perhaps TRBD1 (6 bases). Between the trimmed V and J ends, which lost 3 bases and 7 bases, there was a span of 18 bases. This CDR3 comprises 16 residues. Germline loops: CDR1 MNHEY, CDR2 SMNVEV (reference sequence). Here the CDR3 reads CASSFHQQGLGEKLFF. Here the CDR3 DNA reads TGTGCCAGCAGTTTCCACCAACAGGGACTCGGTGAAAAACTGTTTTTT.

In DNA, the CDR3 is TGTGCCAGCAGAACCAGTGAGGTCGGCCCACAGCCCCAGCATTTT. It is translated as CASRTSEVGPQPQHF. The J gene is TRBJ1-5, the V gene TRBV28; no firm D call. Germline lookup yields CDR1 MDHEN and CDR2 SYDVKM. The CDR3 extends over 15 amino acids. The V end was cut by 6 bases, the J end by 7 bases, with 19 bases between.

The J gene is TRBJ2-7, the V gene TRBV10-1, with 8 bases lining up with TRBD1. V dropped 2 bases and J dropped 5; count of bases not matched to a gene: 2. CDR1 and CDR2 (germline): WNHNN, SYGVQD (reference sequence). The CDR3 extends over 13 amino acids. The CDR3 bases are TGCGCCAGCAGTGAGGCAGGGGGCAACGAGCAGTACTTC. Amino acid sequence: CASSEAGGNEQYF.

The chain links TRBV5-1 to TRBJ2-3; D may be TRBD1 (5 bases). In germline, CDR1 is SGHRS, CDR2 YFSETQ. V lost 6 bases and J 5 bases, leaving 16 bases between the germline ends. This CDR3 is built from 14 residues. The CDR3 reads CASIPARGEDTQYF. Written as DNA, the CDR3 is TGCGCCAGCATTCCGGCAAGGGGCGAAGATACGCAGTATTTT. Filled out from reference TRBV5-1 and TRBJ2-3, the complete variable domain reads KAGVTQTPRYLIKTRGQQVTLSCSPISGHRSVSWYQQTPGQGLQFLFEYFSETQRNKGNFPGRFSGRQFSNSRSEMNVSTLELGDSALYLCASIPARGEDTQYFGPGTRLTVL.